Reported below is one T cell receptor beta chain. Its antigen remains unidentified. Base qualities are not provided; no much larger clone lies one nucleotide away. The sample originates from a study of blood T cell repertoires in COVID-19 (dated by TCRdb to 2019 to 2021). Regarding the research as a whole: Samples from collaborators originated in the United States, Italy and Spain and spanned both the acute and convalescent phases of COVID-19. A freely available public database, intended as a resource for researchers studying the immune response to SARS-CoV-2, is where the repertoires were released. The sample metadata nearly always contained a de-identified subject ID, COVID-19 status, age in years and sex. The material from the prospective study consisted of cDNA or gDNA derived from T cells, B-cell-depleted T cells, or PBMCs. The dataset comprised deeply sampled blood TCRbeta repertoires from subjects exposed to, actively infected with, or recovered from COVID-19. Where HLA class I and class II types were available, the types were taken from metadata supplied by the sample provider, not from assay-based typing. The samples were drawn from two sources: the first 160 participants of the ongoing ImmuneRACE study, and 950 to 1,500 subjects contributed by 6 global collaborators. Study-wide findings and limitations: How much clinical and demographic metadata was included differed by source and by participant, and the metadata was provided uncurated.

Each collaborating institution followed its own protocols to collect whole blood in K2EDTA tubes. For TCRbeta analysis, collaborators shipped samples in one of three forms: frozen whole blood, isolated PBMCs, or DNA extracted from either of those sample types. Based on the germline V gene, the CDR1 and CDR2 sequences are MDHEN and SYDVKM. V loses 6 bases at its end and J loses 8 bases; junction bases beyond the gene matches: 14. From the cysteine up to the phenylalanine, the CDR3 has a length of 16 residues. Of all the DNA, just the CDR3 is kept, 48 bases in frame from base 1. TCRbeta CDR3 regions were amplified from genomic DNA by means of the immunoSEQ Assay, a bias-controlled multiplex PCR. The study's own analysis went as follows. Within the assay, amplification of reference gene primers was used to estimate how many nucleated cells each sample contained. To quantify the absolute abundance of each unique TCRbeta CDR3 rearrangement, sequence reads were collapsed and filtered. For each sample, productive Simpson clonality was calculated as the square root of Simpson's diversity index across productive rearrangements. The table comes from immuneACCESS by way of TCRdb, which keeps in-frame sequences with V and J called. Part of the clones is missing from these tables; in studies checked, under half for an unresolved V gene and the rest for unknown reasons. V and J calls and clone size are copied from that table; D and trimming were computed from the DNA. In all, the sample holds about 160,000 clones, and 85% of those were seen once. The biggest ten clones account for about 3.3% of the sample.

The receptor comes from a human donor with acute or convalescent COVID-19. The donor label of this sample is uncertain. Sequenced material: peripheral blood. The chain employs TRBV28 and TRBJ1-4; 8 junctional bases match TRBD1. The CDR3: CASRARVRGRGEKLFF. The bases read TGTGCCAGCAGAGCCCGAGTCAGGGGGCGCGGAGAAAAACTGTTTTTT.